The present T cell receptor (beta chain) was sequenced within a study of identical twins. A universal primer site arose from template switching, and cDNA bore unique molecular identifiers. Each CDR3 protein is one row after TCRdb ran MiXCR on the 5' RACE reads. The sample yields approximately 630,000 distinct CDR3 sequences, roughly 7.1% seen once. This clonotype was seen at least ten times. The CDR3 length is 15 residues. V was shortened by 0 bases and J by 8 bases, with 16 bases between the two germline ends. Looked up from germline, CDR1 is MNHEY and CDR2 is SVGAGI. These data were also reused for a study on yellow fever vaccine responses in identical twins.

Source material: PBMCs. The TCR comes from a woman between 18 and 30 years old in good health. The chain uses TRBV6-5 and TRBJ1-2, with a tentative D call TRBD1 (6 bases). The CDR3 region is CASSYSTGRGGGYTF. CDR3 sequence (DNA): TGTGCCAGCAGTTACTCGACGGGTCGAGGGGGAGGCTACACCTTC.